One and the same sample provided the 3 T cell receptor beta chains below, sequenced in a study of regulatory T cells in long-lasting Graves disease. The time point: persistent/refractory GD, antithyroid drugs over 5 years with positive TRAb. The TCR library was prepared using RNA isolated from PBMCs. Relying on iRepertoire HTBI primers and Arm-PCR of CDR3 regions, the team built TCR beta libraries. MiXCR, applied by TCRdb to the multiplex PCR reads, yields one record per CDR3 protein. The data show 500,000 to 800,000 distinct CDR3 sequences, approximately 31% seen once. This material consisted of peripheral blood mononuclear cells (PBMCs), taken when the disease was refractory, from a patient treated with antithyroid drugs. The receptors here all came from a female donor with Graves disease.

This clonotype was counted between two and nine times. This rearrangement joins TRBV11-2 to TRBJ2-7, with D perhaps matching TRBD1 (6 bases). Germline V gene sequence: CDR1 SGHAT, CDR2 FQNNGV. The CDR3 sequence is 15 residues long. Trimming took off 0 bases at V and 1 base at J, with 10 bases between the two ends. The chain's CDR3 is CASSLDPTGSYEQYF. Written as DNA, the CDR3 is TGTGCCAGCAGCTTAGACCCGACAGGTTCCTACGAGCAGTACTTC.

The chain uses TRBV7-8 and TRBJ1-1; D gene unclear. The CDR3 totals 14 residues. The ends were cut back, 2 bases at V and 1 base at J, with 8 bases in the middle. Germline V gives CDR1 SGHVS, CDR2 FQNEAQ. CDR3: CASSLKVSNTEAFF. The CDR3 DNA reads TGTGCCAGCAGCTTAAAGGTTTCGAACACTGAAGCTTTCTTT.

The CDR3 DNA reads TGTGCCAGCAGCTTAAGCAGAAATCAGCCCCAGCATTTT. This encodes CASSLSRNQPQHF. The chain carries TRBV7-2 and TRBJ1-5, with D unresolved. The V gene lost 2 bases and the J gene lost 4 bases, with 6 bases spanning the gap. This CDR3 contains 13 residues. Germline V gene lookup returns CDR1 SGHTA and CDR2 FQGNSA.